This T cell receptor (beta chain) emerged from a study of response to subunit inactivated influenza vaccine. Study-wide results and caveats: Few new T cells, the authors suggested, are recruited by each seasonal influenza vaccination.

Trimming stripped 1 base from V and 2 bases from J, with 12 bases between. Germline V gives CDR1 SGHTA, CDR2 FQGNSA. The CDR3 totals 15 residues. In TCRdb, the RT-PCR reads were re-called with MiXCR into one record per CDR3 protein. This table has about 500,000 distinct CDR3 sequences, approximately 15% appearing once. A note on this clonotype: Its cognate antigen is unknown.

The chain links TRBV7-2 to TRBJ2-7; perhaps TRBD1 as D (5 bases). The source is a man between 50 and 75 years old who received an inactivated influenza vaccine. Sequencing used CD4+ T cells sorted from PBMCs, obtained approximately 25 months after vaccination. The CDR3 region is CASSLEVGAAYEQYF. For the CDR3, the DNA is TGTGCCAGCAGCTTAGAAGTAGGGGCGGCCTACGAGCAGTACTTC.